A single sample gave rise to the 24 T cell receptor beta chains below, sequenced in a study of T-cell memory formation after mild COVID-19. Via MiXCR, TCRdb re-called the 5' RACE reads, giving one row per CDR3 protein. The sample carries just under 550,000 distinct CDR3 sequences, approximately 20% recorded once. What was sequenced was PBMCs or a T cell subset sorted from them (not recorded which). Receptors originate from an adult woman who had mild COVID-19 (a few samples of this study predate the infection). Cell type and time point are not known.

This clonotype has more than one count but fewer than ten. This chain connects TRBV25-1 to TRBJ2-4; D remains ambiguous. Trimming removed 6 bases at V and 3 bases at J, with 15 bases between. This CDR3 is built from 15 residues. Germline V gives CDR1 MGHDK, CDR2 SYGVNS. The CDR3 DNA reads TGTGCCAGCAGCGACCCCGGGCCTCTCAAAAACATTCAGTACTTC. It specifies CASSDPGPLKNIQYF.

There are a few counts of this clonotype. The J gene is TRBJ2-3, the V gene TRBV21-1; the listed D gene, TRBD2, was not tested against the DNA. TRBV21-1 is a pseudogene segment. The CDR3 is made up of 18 amino acids. The CDR3 spells CASSKASLSGRAEDTQYF. The CDR3 DNA reads TGTGCCAGCAGCAAAGCATCCCTTAGCGGGAGGGCCGAGGATACGCAGTATTTT.

This clonotype was seen a few times. The rearrangement links TRBV4-2 to TRBJ2-1; D is unresolved. This CDR3 has 14 amino acids. The V and J ends lost 0 bases and 0 bases respectively, with 3 bases between them. Germline V gives CDR1 LGHNA, CDR2 YNFKEQ. The CDR3 region is CASSQESSYNEQFF. CDR3 DNA sequence: TGTGCCAGCAGCCAAGAGAGCTCCTACAATGAGCAGTTCTTC.

V usage is TRBV7-9 and J usage is TRBJ2-3; D is possibly TRBD1 (6 bases). The V end lost 5 bases, the J end lost 2 bases, and 14 bases lay between the germline ends. CDR1 is SEHNR, CDR2 FQNEAQ, per germline (reference sequence). The length of the CDR3 is 15 residues. As DNA, the CDR3 is TGTGCCAGCAGCCCGGGACACCCGCTCACAGATACGCAGTATTTT. This encodes CASSPGHPLTDTQYF.

V gene TRBV6-5 combines with J gene TRBJ2-3, with TRBD1 matching over 9 bases. Germline V gives CDR1 MNHEY, CDR2 SVGAGI. The CDR3 sequence is 15 residues long. Unmatched junction bases numbered 8, after V lost 6 bases and J lost 4 bases. The CDR3 loop reads CASSRPGQGSDTQYF. CDR3 bases: TGTGCCAGCAGCCGGCCGGGACAGGGCTCAGATACGCAGTATTTT.

The chain is built from TRBV12-3 or TRBV12-4 and TRBJ2-3; TRBD2 agrees at 8 bases. This CDR3 comprises 15 residues. The V gene end was trimmed by 4 bases and the J gene end by 2 bases; junction bases not matched to a gene: 5. The CDR3 sequence: CASSWNSGDTDTQYF. For the CDR3, the DNA is TGTGCCAGCAGTTGGAATAGCGGGGACACAGATACGCAGTATTTT.

The V call is TRBV5-1, the J call TRBJ1-2; 8 bases line up with TRBD1. The CDR3 consists of 15 residues. The ends lost 4 bases at V and 6 bases at J; junction bases unmatched: 11. In germline, CDR1 is SGHRS, CDR2 YFSETQ. The CDR3 nucleotides are TGCGCCAGCAGCGGAAGGACAGGGCAGAGGGATGGCTACACCTTC. Protein product: CASSGRTGQRDGYTF.

This clonotype came up a few times. V gene TRBV7-9 combines with J gene TRBJ2-7, with D perhaps TRBD2 (5 bases). In germline, CDR1 is SEHNR, CDR2 FQNEAQ (reference sequence). V was pared by 4 bases and J by 0 bases, with 25 bases between. There are 19 residues in the CDR3. Here the CDR3 reads CASSSPGAVLPKSSYEQYF. In nucleotides, the CDR3 is TGTGCCAGCAGCTCCCCCGGAGCGGTACTCCCAAAGAGCTCCTACGAGCAGTACTTC.

This clonotype showed up just a few times. The chain links TRBV5-1 to TRBJ2-7; D is ambiguous. Trimming stripped 3 bases from V and 4 bases from J, with 20 bases between. This CDR3 has 16 residues. Germline V gene sequence: CDR1 SGHRS, CDR2 YFSETQ. The CDR3 loop reads CASSSASAGRRYEQYF. CDR3 coding DNA: TGCGCCAGCAGCTCCGCCTCGGCAGGTAGAAGGTACGAGCAGTACTTC.

The chain links TRBV7-2 to TRBJ1-5; 7 bases are shared with TRBD1. The V segment lost 1 base and the J segment 3 bases; nucleotides outside the gene matches: 3. Germline loops: CDR1 SGHTA, CDR2 FQGNSA. There are 15 residues in the CDR3. CDR3: CASSLDRGPNQPQHF. CDR3 in DNA: TGTGCCAGCAGCTTAGACAGGGGACCCAATCAGCCCCAGCATTTT.

The V call is TRBV29-1, the J call TRBJ2-6; 8 bases agree with TRBD1. CDR3 length: 13 residues. V lost 7 bases, J lost 8 bases, and 7 bases stayed unmatched. CDR1 is SQVTM, CDR2 ANQGSEA, per germline. CDR3 sequence (DNA): TGCAGCGCCAGGGACAGGAACACCAACGTCCTGACTTTC. This sequence encodes CSARDRNTNVLTF.

The genes are TRBV7-2 and TRBJ2-7; D is perhaps TRBD2 (6 bases). Germline CDR1 reads SGHTA; CDR2 reads FQGNSA. This CDR3 contains 15 residues. V lost 4 bases and J lost 4, with 17 bases in between. The CDR3 here is CASSWEGTAPYEQYF. CDR3 bases: TGTGCCAGCAGCTGGGAAGGGACTGCCCCTTACGAGCAGTACTTC.

The rearrangement links TRBV20-1 to TRBJ1-1; D may be TRBD1 (6 bases). CDR1 is DFQATT, CDR2 SNEGSKA, per germline (reference sequence). V gave up 5 bases and J gave up 1 base, with 14 bases separating them. This CDR3 comprises 14 residues. The CDR3 bases are TGCAGTGCTTCTAGGGGGGGCTGGAACACTGAAGCTTTCTTT. The encoded protein is CSASRGGWNTEAFF.

The rearrangement links TRBV20-1 to TRBJ2-7; a possible D gene is TRBD1 (6 bases). V shed 6 bases and J shed 2 bases, with 26 bases lying between them. Germline CDR1 and CDR2: DFQATT and SNEGSKA (reference sequence). The CDR3 is 17 residues long. This chain's CDR3 is CSAVMDSPERWAYEQYF. The CDR3 nucleotides are TGCAGTGCCGTAATGGACAGTCCGGAGCGGTGGGCCTACGAGCAGTACTTC.

In this sample, this clonotype turned up a few times. V gene TRBV5-1 combines with J gene TRBJ2-2, with 8 bases lining up with TRBD2. This CDR3 is 17 amino acids long. Germline V CDR1 and CDR2: SGHRS, YFSETQ. Germline trimming cut 3 bases from V and 5 bases from J; bases unmatched to any gene: 12. CDR3 residues: CASSWTGLVEETGELFF. CDR3 sequence (DNA): TGCGCCAGCAGCTGGACGGGACTAGTGGAAGAAACCGGGGAGCTGTTTTTT. The whole variable domain, remainder taken from reference TRBV5-1 and TRBJ2-2, is KAGVTQTPRYLIKTRGQQVTLSCSPISGHRSVSWYQQTPGQGLQFLFEYFSETQRNKGNFPGRFSGRQFSNSRSEMNVSTLELGDSALYLCASSWTGLVEETGELFFGEGSRLTVL.

This chain joins TRBV7-2 and TRBJ2-1; unclear D gene. CDR3 length: 15 amino acids. Germline V gene sequence: CDR1 SGHTA, CDR2 FQGNSA. V lost 5 bases to trimming and J lost 7 bases, with 18 bases between them. The CDR3 DNA sequence: TGTGCCAGCAGCCCCTTGACTGTAAAAGGAAATGAGCAGTTCTTC. Its protein is CASSPLTVKGNEQFF.

V usage is TRBV20-1 and J usage is TRBJ2-7, with 10 bases aligning to TRBD2. V gave up 3 bases and J gave up 4 bases; unmatched junction bases: 9. CDR3 length equals 15 residues. Germline CDR1 and CDR2: DFQATT and SNEGSKA (reference sequence). The CDR3 DNA reads as TGCAGTGCTAGTCCCCAAGCGGGAGGGCCTTACGAGCAGTACTTC. Encoded protein: CSASPQAGGPYEQYF.

This clonotype has a handful of counts. This rearrangement joins TRBV5-6 to TRBJ2-7; 12 bases are shared with TRBD1. The V gene's germline CDR1 is SGHDT and CDR2 YYEEEE. The CDR3 has 14 residues. J gave up 5 bases and V 5 bases, and 5 bases lay outside the gene matches. CDR3 in amino acids: CASRRGQGAHEQYF. The CDR3 DNA is TGTGCCAGCAGGCGGGGACAGGGGGCACACGAGCAGTACTTC.

The rearrangement uses TRBV5-1 and TRBJ1-1; D is possibly TRBD1 (6 bases). This CDR3 is 13 amino acids long. Deletions cut 4 bases from V and 6 bases from J, with 13 bases between. CDR1 and CDR2 (germline): SGHRS, YFSETQ. CDR3 nucleotide sequence: TGCGCCAGCAGCAGAGGGGGATTCGCTGAAGCTTTCTTT. Translating it yields CASSRGGFAEAFF. Looking up the rest from reference TRBV5-1 and TRBJ1-1 gives the full variable domain: KAGVTQTPRYLIKTRGQQVTLSCSPISGHRSVSWYQQTPGQGLQFLFEYFSETQRNKGNFPGRFSGRQFSNSRSEMNVSTLELGDSALYLCASSRGGFAEAFFGQGTRLTVV.

The chain uses TRBV14 and TRBJ1-1, with no clear D. Germline-derived CDR1 and CDR2 are SGHDN and FVKESK. There are 12 residues in the CDR3. V was cut by 4 bases and J by 10 bases, with 13 bases left in between. In nucleotides, the CDR3 is TGTGCCAGCAGCCTACAGACGGACGCAGCTTTCTTT. Its translation is CASSLQTDAAFF.

This chain joins TRBV20-1 and TRBJ2-5; D is possibly TRBD1 (6 bases). The CDR3 contains 13 residues. Between the trimmed V and J ends, which lost 1 base and 3 bases, there was a span of 9 bases. Germline CDR1 and CDR2: DFQATT and SNEGSKA (reference sequence). The CDR3 loop is CSARGPGEETQYF. CDR3 coding DNA: TGCAGTGCTAGAGGCCCAGGGGAAGAGACCCAGTACTTC.

This clonotype was counted a few times. The rearrangement links TRBV5-1 to TRBJ2-7; tentatively, D is TRBD1 (5 bases). This CDR3 is 13 amino acids long. The V and J ends lost 3 bases and 5 bases respectively, with 12 bases between them. The germline V gene encodes CDR1 SGHRS and CDR2 YFSETQ. The CDR3 DNA sequence: TGCGCCAGCAGCTACCCTACAGGAGACGAGCAGTACTTC. This gives the protein CASSYPTGDEQYF.

The CDR3 reads CASSPVRLAGGGEQFF. CDR3 nucleotides: TGTGCCAGCAGCCCCGTTCGGCTAGCGGGAGGTGGTGAGCAGTTCTTC. The V and J genes are TRBV7-2 and TRBJ2-1; 11 nucleotides agree with TRBD2. This CDR3 contains 16 residues. Looked up from germline, CDR1 is SGHTA and CDR2 is FQGNSA. J lost 9 bases, V lost 5 bases, and 12 bases had no gene match.

This clonotype has a handful of counts. The chain combines TRBV6-6 with TRBJ2-2; the match to TRBD2 covers 9 bases. Trimming removed 6 bases from V and 4 bases from J; junction bases left unmatched: 0. Germline loops: CDR1 MNHNY, CDR2 SVGAGI (reference sequence). The CDR3 runs to 13 residues. CDR3 DNA: TGTGCCAGCAGAGCGGGAGGCACCGGGGAGCTGTTTTTT. It is translated as CASRAGGTGELFF.